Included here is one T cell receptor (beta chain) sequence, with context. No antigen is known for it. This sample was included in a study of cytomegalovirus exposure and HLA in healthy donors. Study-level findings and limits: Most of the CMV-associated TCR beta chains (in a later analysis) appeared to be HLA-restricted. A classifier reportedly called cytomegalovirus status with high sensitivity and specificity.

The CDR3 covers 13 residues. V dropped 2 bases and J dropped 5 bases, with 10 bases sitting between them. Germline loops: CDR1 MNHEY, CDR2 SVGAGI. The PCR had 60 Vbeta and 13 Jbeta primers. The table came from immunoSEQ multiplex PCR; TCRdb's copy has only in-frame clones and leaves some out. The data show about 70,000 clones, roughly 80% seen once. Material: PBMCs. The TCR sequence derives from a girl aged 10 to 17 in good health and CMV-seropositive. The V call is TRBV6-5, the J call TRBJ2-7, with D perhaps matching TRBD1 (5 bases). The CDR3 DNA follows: TGTGCCAGCAGTTACCGTCAGGGCCACGAGCAGTACTTC. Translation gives CASSYRQGHEQYF.